This TCR beta chain was observed in a study of control samples from healthy donors and cancer patients. Assay used: immunoSEQ multiplex PCR; TCRdb lists only in-frame clones, some missing. The table has about 67,000 clones, 80% to 90% seen once; the top ten hold around 2%. This clone appeared a single time. V was pared by 4 bases and J by 5 bases, with 6 bases between. The CDR3 length is 12 residues. The germline gives CDR1 LNHDA, CDR2 SQIVND (reference sequence). The V and J genes are TRBV19 and TRBJ2-1; D is undetermined. Sequencing used PBMCs. This TCR came from a woman aged 45 to 65 with head and neck cancer. The CDR3 sequence: CASSTLNNEQFF. The CDR3 DNA reads as TGTGCCAGTAGTACGCTGAACAATGAGCAGTTCTTC.